This is a list of T cell receptor beta chains from one sample in a study of cytomegalovirus exposure and HLA in healthy donors. Measured with immunoSEQ multiplex PCR; TCRdb has only the in-frame clones, and not every one. There are 120,000 or so clones in the sample; around 65% occur only once, and more than 1.5% lies in the top ten. Sequenced sample: PBMCs. All receptors derive from a man between 18 and 29 years old in good health and CMV-seronegative. Both conserved end residues are part of each CDR3. The order of the fields is clone size, D gene, V gene, J gene, CDR3 protein, CDR3 DNA. The D gene is left open where the match is weak. Clone size is stated in some rows and not others, as once, few, many or a class when expanded.

abundance: .
d_gene: .
v_gene: TRBV7-3
j_gene: TRBJ2-1
CDR3aa: CASSLKGSVAEQFF
CDR3nt: TGTGCCAGCAGCTTAAAGGGTAGCGTTGCGGAGCAGTTCTTC

abundance: .
d_gene: TRBD1
v_gene: TRBV10-3
j_gene: TRBJ2-2
CDR3aa: CAISDSVQTGGRFF
CDR3nt: TGTGCCATCAGTGACTCTGTCCAGACAGGGGGCCGTTTTTTT

abundance: .
d_gene: TRBD1
v_gene: TRBV5-1
j_gene: TRBJ1-5
CDR3aa: CASSLGQGGSQPQHF
CDR3nt: TGCGCCAGCAGCTTGGGACAGGGCGGTAGTCAGCCCCAGCATTTT

abundance: .
d_gene: TRBD2
v_gene: TRBV29-1
j_gene: TRBJ2-7
CDR3aa: CSVLTGTTYEQYF
CDR3nt: TGCAGCGTGCTCACCGGGACTACCTACGAGCAGTACTTC

abundance: .
d_gene: .
v_gene: TRBV5-6
j_gene: TRBJ2-3
CDR3aa: CASSPWGGPGRNTQYF
CDR3nt: TGTGCCAGCAGCCCGTGGGGGGGGCCAGGAAGAAATACGCAGTATTTT

abundance: .
d_gene: TRBD1
v_gene: TRBV10-1
j_gene: TRBJ2-1
CDR3aa: CASSDRQGGHNEQFF
CDR3nt: TGCGCCAGCAGTGACCGACAGGGGGGACACAATGAGCAGTTCTTC

abundance: .
d_gene: TRBD2
v_gene: TRBV4-1
j_gene: TRBJ2-7
CDR3aa: CASSHEWTSDSYEQYF
CDR3nt: TGCGCCAGCAGCCATGAATGGACTAGCGACTCCTACGAGCAGTACTTC

abundance: .
d_gene: TRBD2
v_gene: TRBV27
j_gene: TRBJ2-1
CDR3aa: CASSFYSGGAYNEQFF
CDR3nt: TGTGCCAGCAGTTTTTATTCGGGGGGGGCCTACAATGAGCAGTTCTTC

abundance: .
d_gene: .
v_gene: TRBV6-5
j_gene: TRBJ1-1
CDR3aa: CASRTVRGNTEAFF
CDR3nt: TGTGCCAGCAGGACCGTCAGGGGGAACACTGAAGCTTTCTTT

abundance: few
d_gene: .
v_gene: TRBV7-2
j_gene: TRBJ2-7
CDR3aa: CASSLEGASGAYEQYF
CDR3nt: TGTGCCAGCAGCTTAGAAGGTGCGTCAGGCGCCTACGAGCAGTACTTC

abundance: .
d_gene: .
v_gene: TRBV4-3
j_gene: TRBJ2-1
CDR3aa: CASSLTSNNEQFF
CDR3nt: TGCGCCAGCAGCTTAACTAGCAACAATGAGCAGTTCTTC

abundance: .
d_gene: .
v_gene: TRBV14
j_gene: TRBJ2-1
CDR3aa: CASSVGLPPNEQFF
CDR3nt: TGTGCCAGCAGCGTAGGACTACCTCCCAATGAGCAGTTCTTC

abundance: .
d_gene: TRBD1
v_gene: TRBV11-2
j_gene: TRBJ1-2
CDR3aa: CASSLAVGTGSHGYTF
CDR3nt: TGTGCCAGCAGCTTAGCAGTGGGGACAGGGTCTCATGGCTACACCTTC

abundance: .
d_gene: TRBD1
v_gene: TRBV5-6
j_gene: TRBJ1-3
CDR3aa: CASSLQGIENTIYF
CDR3nt: TGTGCCAGCAGCCTACAGGGGATTGAAAACACCATATATTTT

abundance: .
d_gene: .
v_gene: TRBV19
j_gene: TRBJ1-5
CDR3aa: CASSLQHRVTPQHF
CDR3nt: TGTGCCAGTAGTCTTCAGCACAGGGTTACGCCCCAGCATTTT

abundance: .
d_gene: .
v_gene: TRBV15
j_gene: TRBJ1-2
CDR3aa: CATSGVRNDAYGYTF
CDR3nt: TGTGCCACCAGCGGCGTCAGGAACGACGCCTATGGCTACACCTTC

abundance: few
d_gene: .
v_gene: TRBV5-8
j_gene: TRBJ1-1
CDR3aa: CASSLDWGGRNTEAFF
CDR3nt: TGTGCCAGCAGCTTGGATTGGGGTGGGAGGAACACTGAAGCTTTCTTT

abundance: .
d_gene: TRBD1
v_gene: TRBV19
j_gene: TRBJ1-1
CDR3aa: CASSARGQGNTEAFF
CDR3nt: TGTGCCAGTAGTGCTAGGGGACAGGGGAATACTGAAGCTTTCTTT

abundance: medium-sized
d_gene: TRBD1
v_gene: TRBV29-1
j_gene: TRBJ2-7
CDR3aa: CSVMTGGSYEQYF
CDR3nt: TGCAGCGTTATGACAGGGGGTTCCTACGAGCAGTACTTC

abundance: .
d_gene: TRBD2
v_gene: TRBV15
j_gene: TRBJ2-5
CDR3aa: CATSRLLAGNTQETQYF
CDR3nt: TGTGCCACCAGCAGACTCCTAGCGGGCAACACCCAAGAGACCCAGTACTTC

abundance: .
d_gene: .
v_gene: TRBV28
j_gene: TRBJ1-4
CDR3aa: CASSQQGVKLFF
CDR3nt: TGTGCCAGCAGTCAACAGGGTGTGAAACTGTTTTTT

abundance: .
d_gene: TRBD1
v_gene: TRBV5-4
j_gene: TRBJ2-7
CDR3aa: CASSLSPQGAHEQYF
CDR3nt: TGTGCCAGCAGCTTGTCCCCACAGGGGGCCCACGAGCAGTACTTC

abundance: .
d_gene: TRBD1
v_gene: TRBV9
j_gene: TRBJ1-1
CDR3aa: CASSVLPDRAGTEAFF
CDR3nt: TGTGCCAGCAGCGTCCTACCCGACAGGGCAGGAACTGAAGCTTTCTTT

abundance: few
d_gene: .
v_gene: TRBV19
j_gene: TRBJ1-3
CDR3aa: CASSGAAGSGNTIYF
CDR3nt: TGTGCCAGTAGCGGTGCTGCGGGGTCCGGAAACACCATATATTTT

abundance: once
d_gene: TRBD2
v_gene: TRBV7-9
j_gene: TRBJ2-7
CDR3aa: CASGRDEQYF
CDR3nt: TGCGCCAGCGGGAGGGACGAGCAGTACTTC

abundance: .
d_gene: TRBD2
v_gene: TRBV4-1
j_gene: TRBJ2-7
CDR3aa: CASSQDRGSGGAVNEQYF
CDR3nt: TGCGCCAGCAGCCAAGATCGAGGTAGCGGGGGGGCCGTGAACGAGCAGTACTTC

abundance: .
d_gene: TRBD2
v_gene: TRBV6-1
j_gene: TRBJ2-7
CDR3aa: CASSEAGGRYEQYF
CDR3nt: TGTGCCAGCAGTGAGGCGGGAGGGCGATACGAGCAGTACTTC

abundance: few
d_gene: .
v_gene: TRBV29-1
j_gene: TRBJ1-5
CDR3aa: CSVVFAGTQHF
CDR3nt: TGCAGCGTTGTTTTTGCAGGGACCCAGCATTTT

abundance: once
d_gene: .
v_gene: TRBV7-3
j_gene: TRBJ2-1
CDR3aa: CASSLLSGPRNEQFF
CDR3nt: TGTGCCAGCAGCTTACTAAGCGGCCCCCGTAATGAGCAGTTCTTC

abundance: .
d_gene: .
v_gene: TRBV4-1
j_gene: TRBJ2-1
CDR3aa: CASSQVLGLRSYNEQFF
CDR3nt: TGCGCCAGCAGCCAAGTTTTAGGACTCCGCTCCTACAATGAGCAGTTCTTC

abundance: .
d_gene: TRBD2
v_gene: TRBV2
j_gene: TRBJ2-7
CDR3aa: CASSDGTSGGVLAYEQYF
CDR3nt: TGTGCCAGCAGTGACGGGACTAGCGGGGGGGTCCTCGCCTACGAGCAGTACTTC

abundance: .
d_gene: .
v_gene: TRBV5-1
j_gene: TRBJ2-2
CDR3aa: CASSPNGGAGTGELFF
CDR3nt: TGCGCCAGCAGCCCCAATGGGGGGGCGGGCACCGGGGAGCTGTTTTTT

abundance: few
d_gene: .
v_gene: TRBV6-5
j_gene: TRBJ1-3
CDR3aa: CASNRGNTIYF
CDR3nt: TGTGCCAGCAATCGGGGAAACACCATATATTTT

abundance: .
d_gene: .
v_gene: TRBV6-6
j_gene: TRBJ1-4
CDR3aa: CASSYQREKLFF
CDR3nt: TGTGCCAGCAGTTATCAGAGGGAAAAACTGTTTTTT

abundance: .
d_gene: TRBD2
v_gene: TRBV19
j_gene: TRBJ2-5
CDR3aa: CASSIRGGYQETQYF
CDR3nt: TGTGCCAGTAGTATTAGGGGAGGGTACCAAGAGACCCAGTACTTC

abundance: .
d_gene: TRBD1
v_gene: TRBV5-4
j_gene: TRBJ1-1
CDR3aa: CASSLPTGGGTEAFF
CDR3nt: TGTGCCAGCAGCTTGCCCACAGGGGGCGGCACTGAAGCTTTCTTT

abundance: .
d_gene: .
v_gene: TRBV6-5
j_gene: TRBJ2-7
CDR3aa: CASSYSRGGTYEQYF
CDR3nt: TGTGCCAGCAGTTACTCGCGGGGCGGAACCTACGAGCAGTACTTC

abundance: .
d_gene: .
v_gene: TRBV7-9
j_gene: TRBJ2-7
CDR3aa: CASSFGGHYEQYF
CDR3nt: TGTGCCAGCAGCTTCGGGGGGCACTACGAGCAGTACTTC

abundance: .
d_gene: .
v_gene: TRBV9
j_gene: TRBJ1-1
CDR3aa: CASSVDGANTEAFF
CDR3nt: TGTGCCAGCAGCGTAGATGGAGCGAACACTGAAGCTTTCTTT

abundance: .
d_gene: TRBD2
v_gene: TRBV9
j_gene: TRBJ2-7
CDR3aa: CASSLGGSGHYEQYF
CDR3nt: TGTGCCAGCAGCCTGGGGGGGTCAGGCCACTACGAGCAGTACTTC

abundance: .
d_gene: .
v_gene: TRBV6-4
j_gene: TRBJ2-6
CDR3aa: CASSDSHSGANVLTF
CDR3nt: TGTGCCAGCAGTGACTCCCACTCTGGGGCCAACGTCCTGACTTTC

abundance: few
d_gene: TRBD1
v_gene: TRBV30
j_gene: TRBJ1-2
CDR3aa: CAWGTGASRGYTF
CDR3nt: TGTGCCTGGGGGACAGGGGCCTCGAGGGGCTACACCTTC

abundance: .
d_gene: TRBD1
v_gene: TRBV6-6
j_gene: TRBJ2-2
CDR3aa: CASREQGANTGELFF
CDR3nt: TGTGCCAGCAGGGAACAGGGGGCTAACACCGGGGAGCTGTTTTTT

abundance: .
d_gene: TRBD1
v_gene: TRBV5-4
j_gene: TRBJ1-1
CDR3aa: CASRKTPGQTIFEAFF
CDR3nt: TGTGCCAGCAGGAAGACACCGGGACAGACAATCTTTGAAGCTTTCTTT

abundance: .
d_gene: .
v_gene: TRBV27
j_gene: TRBJ1-2
CDR3aa: CATTTALGGYTF
CDR3nt: TGTGCCACTACGACAGCGTTGGGCGGCTACACCTTC

abundance: .
d_gene: .
v_gene: TRBV14
j_gene: TRBJ1-1
CDR3aa: CASSPERGRRTEAFF
CDR3nt: TGTGCCAGCAGCCCCGAAAGAGGGCGTCGAACTGAAGCTTTCTTT

abundance: .
d_gene: .
v_gene: TRBV27
j_gene: TRBJ1-2
CDR3aa: CASSLWSNYGYTF
CDR3nt: TGTGCCAGCAGTTTATGGAGTAACTATGGCTACACCTTC

abundance: .
d_gene: .
v_gene: TRBV4-3
j_gene: TRBJ2-3
CDR3aa: CASSQSMGHWGDTQYF
CDR3nt: TGCGCCAGCAGCCAAAGTATGGGACATTGGGGAGATACGCAGTATTTT

abundance: .
d_gene: .
v_gene: TRBV25-1
j_gene: TRBJ1-2
CDR3aa: CASSEFGAVYGGYTF
CDR3nt: TGTGCCAGCAGTGAATTTGGGGCAGTGTACGGTGGCTACACCTTC

abundance: .
d_gene: .
v_gene: TRBV7-8
j_gene: TRBJ1-2
CDR3aa: CASSPRQESRGYTF
CDR3nt: TGTGCCAGCAGCCCCCGGCAGGAATCACGGGGCTACACCTTC

abundance: .
d_gene: .
v_gene: TRBV7-3
j_gene: TRBJ2-7
CDR3aa: CASSPGVGWYEQYF
CDR3nt: TGTGCCAGCAGCCCCGGGGTGGGGTGGTACGAGCAGTACTTC

abundance: .
d_gene: .
v_gene: TRBV30
j_gene: TRBJ1-1
CDR3aa: CAAGREKAFF
CDR3nt: TGTGCCGCCGGGAGGGAAAAGGCTTTCTTT

abundance: .
d_gene: .
v_gene: TRBV13
j_gene: TRBJ2-5
CDR3aa: CASSLASYREETQYF
CDR3nt: TGTGCCAGCAGCTTAGCGTCCTACAGAGAAGAGACCCAGTACTTC

abundance: .
d_gene: .
v_gene: TRBV6-6
j_gene: TRBJ1-6
CDR3aa: CASSYSRGSYNSPLHF
CDR3nt: TGTGCCAGCAGTTACTCCCGGGGGTCCTATAATTCACCCCTCCACTTT